The clone carrying this T cell receptor (beta chain) was counted ten times or more. TCRdb passed the 5' RACE reads through MiXCR, listing each CDR3 protein once. The sample yields fewer than 250,000 distinct CDR3 sequences, approximately 10% seen once. V shed 6 bases, J shed 1 base, and the junction held 15 bases outside the gene matches. This CDR3 comprises 17 residues. Germline V gene sequence: CDR1 DFQATT, CDR2 SNEGSKA (reference sequence). This sample was taken from a study of CD8 T cells in ankylosing spondylitis. The clonotype originates from a male donor with ankylosing spondylitis or in good health (not recorded which). Sequenced input: blood, either unsorted or a sorted T cell fraction (not recorded which). The chain combines TRBV20-1 with TRBJ2-3; 8 bases align to TRBD2. The CDR3 DNA is TGCAGTGCCTCCCTTACTAGCGGACCACTCCGCACAGATACGCAGTATTTT. It specifies CSASLTSGPLRTDTQYF.